The next 3 T cell receptor beta chains were all read from a single sample in a study of shared clonotypes between healthy human individuals. TCRdb's table, derived via immunoSEQ multiplex PCR, lists solely in-frame clones and lacks some. The table lists millions of clones, more than 85% of them singletons. The sample consisted of naive CD4+ T cells from PBMCs. Sample subset: CD45RA+ positively selected. These receptors all stem from a man between 18 and 35 years old in good health. Some clones in this sample may be carry-over from other donors' samples.

The rearrangement uses TRBV9 and TRBJ2-7, with 7 positions matching TRBD1. V trimming: 4 bases; J trimming: 5 bases; junction bases outside the gene matches: 9. Per the germline V gene, CDR1 is SGDLS and CDR2 is YYNGEE. The CDR3 has 14 amino acids. CDR3 residues: CASSPSTGTHEQYF. Here the CDR3 DNA reads TGTGCCAGCAGCCCCTCGACAGGGACCCACGAGCAGTACTTC. The full variable domain, in which reference TRBV9 and TRBJ2-7 provide the parts outside the CDR3, is DSGVTQTPKHLITATGQRVTLRCSPRSGDLSVYWYQQSLDQGLQFLIQYYNGEERAKGNILERFSAQQFPDLHSELNLSSLELGDSALYFCASSPSTGTHEQYFGPGTRLTVT.

The chain is built from TRBV28 and TRBJ1-1; D is undetermined. CDR1 is MDHEN and CDR2 is SYDVKM in the germline V gene. The CDR3 has 15 residues. Trimming removed 6 bases at V and 1 base at J, with 15 bases between. The CDR3 sequence is CASSPHGPENTEAFF. For the CDR3, the DNA is TGTGCCAGCAGCCCTCATGGACCTGAGAACACTGAAGCTTTCTTT.

This chain connects TRBV11-2 to TRBJ1-1; D is perhaps TRBD1 (6 bases). CDR3 length: 14 amino acids. The germline V gene encodes CDR1 SGHAT and CDR2 FQNNGV. Trimming pared 5 bases from V and 3 bases from J, leaving 13 bases between. The CDR3 nucleotides read TGTGCCAGCAGCCGGGGGGCGCGGGACACTGAAGCTTTCTTT. Protein: CASSRGARDTEAFF.